Only a few counts were recorded for the clone carrying this T cell receptor (beta chain). CDR3 length: 14 amino acids. Germline-derived CDR1 and CDR2 are SNHLY and FYNNEI. J gave up 6 bases and V 6 bases, and 7 bases lay outside the gene matches. This sample was included in a study of blood T cell repertoires in COVID-19. Study background: Spain, Italy and the United States supplied samples that represented acute and convalescent COVID-19. Sources were T cells, B-cell-depleted T cells, or PBMCs; the material itself was cDNA or gDNA.

Original handling: Cell counts per sample came from amplifying reference gene primers. Assay used: immunoSEQ multiplex PCR; TCRdb lists only in-frame clones, some missing. D and trimming come from the DNA, and the V and J calls and clone size come from that table. The sample holds 130,000 to 150,000 clones, approximately 83% seen once. Enrolment of Seattle patients took place during active infection, and they were followed longitudinally. The sequencing sample was made of peripheral blood. V usage is TRBV2 and J usage is TRBJ1-5; TRBD1 agrees at 8 bases. The sequence was obtained from a woman aged 55-69 years with COVID-19, enrolled during active disease. The CDR3, as DNA: TGTGCCAGCAGCAAGACAGGGGTTCGTCAGCCCCAGCATTTT. Translation: CASSKTGVRQPQHF.